The following is a T cell receptor (beta chain) sequence with its context. Its antigen remains unknown. PCR of TCRalpha and TCRbeta cDNA was nested, with two rounds of roughly 16 and 10 cycles. Using the 5' RACE reads, TCRdb records one entry per CDR3 protein without DNA. Here the sample table reports around 220,000 distinct CDR3 sequences. These data come from a study of monozygotic twins with inflammatory bowel disease. Notes on the study in general: For repertoire similarity, concordant twins did not differ from discordant twins, possibly because power was limited. By inverse Simpson index, TCRbeta diversity was lower in IBD patients than in healthy co-twins. People with IBD had fewer clonotypes in common with others than healthy twins did, especially with disease activity.

This CDR3 is built from 11 residues. CDR1 is SQVTM, CDR2 ANQGSEA, per germline. The material sequenced was blood. The source of this sequence is a human donor with ulcerative colitis or Crohn's disease, or a healthy co-twin of an affected twin (not recorded which). The chain joins TRBV29-1 to TRBJ1-4. The CDR3 sequence is CSVPHDEKLFF.